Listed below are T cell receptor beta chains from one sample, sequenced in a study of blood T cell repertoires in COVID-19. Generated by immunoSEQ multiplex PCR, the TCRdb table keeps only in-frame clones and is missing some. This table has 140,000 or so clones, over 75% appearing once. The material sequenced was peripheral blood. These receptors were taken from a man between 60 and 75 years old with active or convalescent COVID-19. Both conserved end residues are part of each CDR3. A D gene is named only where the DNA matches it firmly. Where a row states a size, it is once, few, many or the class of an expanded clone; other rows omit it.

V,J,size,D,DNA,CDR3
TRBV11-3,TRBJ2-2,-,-,TGTGCCAGCAGCGTCAGGGTCACCGGGGAGCTGTTTTTT,CASSVRVTGELFF
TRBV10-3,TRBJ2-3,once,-,TGTGCCATCAGCCTTGGGGAGCCAGATACGCAGTATTTT,CAISLGEPDTQYF
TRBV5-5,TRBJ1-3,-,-,TGTGCCAGCAGCCAAGGACTGCTCTCTGGAAACACCATATATTTT,CASSQGLLSGNTIYF
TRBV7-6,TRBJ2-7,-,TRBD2,TGTGCCAGCAGCTTAGATTCAGGGCTAGCGGGAGGGCCCACCTACGAGCAGTACTTC,CASSLDSGLAGGPTYEQYF
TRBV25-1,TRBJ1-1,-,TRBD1,TGTGCCAGCAGTTATCCGGGACAGGGGCACACTGAAGCTTTCTTT,CASSYPGQGHTEAFF
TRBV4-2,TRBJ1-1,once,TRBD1,TGTGCCAGCAGCCAACCCTGGACAGGGAACACTGAAGCTTTCTTT,CASSQPWTGNTEAFF
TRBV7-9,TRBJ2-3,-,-,TGTGCCAGCAGCTTAGGGGAGAGGTGGGGAAGCACAGATACGCAGTATTTT,CASSLGERWGSTDTQYF
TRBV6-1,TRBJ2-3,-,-,TGTGCCAGCAGTGAAGCTGGCGGTTCAATGTATACGCAGTATTTT,CASSEAGGSMYTQYF
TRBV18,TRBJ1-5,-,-,TGTGCCAGCTCACCTTCAGGACAGCCGCTACCAAGCAATCAGCCCCAGCATTTT,CASSPSGQPLPSNQPQHF
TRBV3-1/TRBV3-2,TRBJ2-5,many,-,TGTGCCAGCAGCCAAGAAGGAGGGATCCGGGAGACCCAGTACTTC,CASSQEGGIRETQYF
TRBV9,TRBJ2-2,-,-,TGTGCCAGCAGCGTAGAAGGCCGGGACACCGGGGAGCTGTTTTTT,CASSVEGRDTGELFF
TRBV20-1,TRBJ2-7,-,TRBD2,TGCAGTGCTAGTCGGCCGGGCGGGAGAGCCTACGAGCAGTACTTC,CSASRPGGRAYEQYF
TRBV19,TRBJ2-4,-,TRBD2,TGTGCCAGTAGTCCCACAGGAGCGGGAGGCCCCCGGGACATTCAGTACTTC,CASSPTGAGGPRDIQYF
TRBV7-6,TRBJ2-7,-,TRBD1,TGTGCCAGCAGCAGCGGGACAGGGGGTATAGTCGAGCAGTACTTC,CASSSGTGGIVEQYF
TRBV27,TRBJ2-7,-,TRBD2,TGTGCCAGCAGTCCGGGGGGAGGAGGGTACGAGCAGTACTTC,CASSPGGGGYEQYF